The 32 T cell receptor beta chains reported below all come from one sample, sequenced in a study of cytomegalovirus exposure and HLA in healthy donors. The PCR used 60 Vbeta and 13 Jbeta primers. The assay was immunoSEQ multiplex PCR, and TCRdb's table has in-frame clones only and misses some. This repertoire includes around 200,000 clones. The sequenced sample consisted of PBMCs. Every receptor here comes from a young woman in good health and CMV-seropositive.

The J gene is TRBJ2-2, the V gene TRBV6-5, with 10 bases lining up with TRBD2. The length of the CDR3 is 15 residues. V was pared by 5 bases and J by 7 bases, with 7 bases of the junction left unmatched. CDR1 and CDR2 from the germline V gene are MNHEY and SVGAGI. CDR3 residues: CASSHLAGEDGELFF. The DNA of the CDR3 is TGTGCCAGCAGTCACCTAGCGGGAGAAGACGGGGAGCTGTTTTTT.

This chain uses TRBV10-1 with TRBJ2-7; perhaps TRBD2 as D (5 bases). CDR1 WNHNN and CDR2 SYGVQD come from the germline V gene (reference sequence). V was cut by 5 bases and J by 0 bases, with 14 bases left in between. The CDR3 sequence is 15 residues long. CDR3 bases: TGCGCCAGCAGTCCACGACCGGGGAGCTCCTACGAGCAGTACTTC. Amino acids: CASSPRPGSSYEQYF.

The rearrangement uses TRBV5-1 and TRBJ2-3, with 8 bases fitting TRBD2. The CDR3 loop spans 13 amino acids. CDR1 is SGHRS and CDR2 is YFSETQ in the germline V gene. V was pared by 0 bases and J by 6 bases, with 0 bases of the junction left unmatched. The CDR3 here is CASSLAGGDTQYF. CDR3 DNA sequence: TGCGCCAGCAGCTTGGCGGGGGGGGATACGCAGTATTTT.

The chain carries TRBV18 and TRBJ1-2; possibly TRBD1 for D (5 bases). V was trimmed by 2 bases and J by 2 bases, leaving 18 bases between them. The CDR3 covers 17 residues. Germline V gives CDR1 KGHSH, CDR2 LQKENI. The CDR3 DNA reads TGTGCCAGCTCACCATACCTTCCGACCGACAGAAACTATGGCTACACCTTC. Residues: CASSPYLPTDRNYGYTF.

For this clone: The same CDR3 arises from other DNA sequences in this sample as well. The chain employs TRBV6-1 and TRBJ1-5; D is unclear. Between the trimmed V and J ends, which lost 7 bases and 2 bases, there was a span of 15 bases. The CDR3 has 15 residues. Germline V lookup: CDR1 MNHNS, CDR2 SASEGT. This chain's CDR3 is CASMRGSRGNQPQHF. The CDR3 DNA follows: TGTGCCAGCATGCGAGGGAGCCGGGGCAATCAGCCCCAGCATTTT.

The chain combines TRBV6-5 with TRBJ2-7, with 9 bases aligning to TRBD1. The CDR3 loop spans 13 amino acids. J was trimmed by 6 bases and V by 5 bases; bases with no gene match: 5. Germline assignment: CDR1 MNHEY and CDR2 SVGAGI. The CDR3 loop is CASSMTGGPEQYF. The CDR3 DNA is TGTGCCAGCAGTATGACAGGGGGTCCCGAGCAGTACTTC.

The chain employs TRBV28 and TRBJ2-1; 11 nucleotides align to TRBD2. The V gene's germline CDR1 is MDHEN and CDR2 SYDVKM. CDR3 size: 17 residues. V was pared by 5 bases and J by 12 bases, with 18 bases of the junction left unmatched. Here the CDR3 DNA reads TGTGCCAGCAGTGCATCCGGGACTAGCGGACCCCCCGGGAGGCAGTTCTTC. Its protein product is CASSASGTSGPPGRQFF.

V usage is TRBV5-8 and J usage is TRBJ2-7; 7 bases map to TRBD2. This CDR3 is built from 16 residues. CDR1 and CDR2 from the germline V gene are SGHTS and YDEGEE. V lost 0 bases to trimming and J lost 0 bases; unmatched junction nucleotides: 6. This CDR3 is CASSLAGSGYSYEQYF. As DNA, the CDR3 is TGTGCCAGCAGCTTGGCCGGTAGCGGGTACTCCTACGAGCAGTACTTC.

V is TRBV7-9 and J is TRBJ2-3; D may be TRBD2 (6 bases). CDR1 and CDR2 (germline): SEHNR, FQNEAQ (reference sequence). V lost 2 bases and J 3 bases, leaving 15 bases between the germline ends. This CDR3 has 16 residues. The CDR3 loop reads CASSLFTSQDTDTQYF. CDR3 coding DNA: TGTGCCAGCAGCTTATTCACTAGCCAGGATACAGATACGCAGTATTTT.

V gene TRBV19 combines with J gene TRBJ1-5, with 9 positions matching TRBD1. V lost 6 bases and J lost 7; bases outside the gene matches: 7. The CDR3 has 14 amino acids. The germline V gene has CDR1 LNHDA and CDR2 SQIVND (reference sequence). CDR3 sequence reads: CASREDRGLQPQHF. For the CDR3, the DNA is TGTGCCAGTAGGGAGGACAGGGGACTCCAGCCCCAGCATTTT. Supplemented by reference TRBV19 and TRBJ1-5, the full variable domain reads DGGITQSPKYLFRKEGQNVTLSCEQNLNHDAMYWYRQDPGQGLRLIYYSQIVNDFQKGDIAEGYSVSREKKESFPLTVTSAQKNPTAFYLCASREDRGLQPQHFGDGTRLSIL.

The chain combines TRBV10-3 with TRBJ2-1, with D possibly being TRBD1 (10 bases). V was shortened by 6 bases and J by 0 bases, with 21 bases between the two germline ends. This CDR3 is built from 18 residues. CDR1 ENHRY and CDR2 SYGVKD come from the germline V gene. The CDR3 sequence is CAIRPGQGRGGSYNEQFF. CDR3 bases: TGTGCCATCAGACCGGGACAGGGGCGGGGGGGCTCCTACAATGAGCAGTTCTTC.

J is TRBJ2-7 and V is TRBV5-1; TRBD2 aligns across 10 bases. J was trimmed by 3 bases and V by 0 bases; bases with no gene match: 12. In germline, CDR1 is SGHRS, CDR2 YFSETQ. This CDR3 is built from 18 residues. The CDR3 DNA reads TGCGCCAGCAGCTTGGCCGGGACTAGCGCGGTCACGATCTACGAGCAGTACTTC. Translating gives CASSLAGTSAVTIYEQYF.

The CDR3: CASSSHPQGSGANVLTF. The CDR3 nucleotides read TGTGCCAGCTCGTCCCACCCCCAGGGGTCTGGGGCCAACGTCCTGACTTTC. V usage is TRBV18 and J usage is TRBJ2-6; TRBD1 might be the D (6 bases). With 6 bases removed from V and 1 base from J, the gap between germline ends came to 16 bases. The CDR3 is 17 residues long. Germline V gives CDR1 KGHSH, CDR2 LQKENI.

V usage is TRBV9 and J usage is TRBJ1-1, with D perhaps TRBD1 (5 bases). Looked up from germline, CDR1 is SGDLS and CDR2 is YYNGEE. Trimming removed 4 bases at V and 5 bases at J, with 15 bases between. The CDR3 consists of 14 residues. This CDR3 is CASSTRPGGTEAFF. DNA of the CDR3: TGTGCCAGCAGCACGCGCCCCGGGGGGACTGAAGCTTTCTTT.

The chain recombines TRBV30 with TRBJ1-5; no clear D gene. The CDR3 spans 14 residues. The germline V gene has CDR1 GTSNPN and CDR2 SVGIG (reference sequence). The germline V and J ends were trimmed by 0 bases and 2 bases, with 8 bases remaining between them. In nucleotides, the CDR3 is TGTGCCTGGAGTGTACTACTGGGCAATCAGCCCCAGCATTTT. Protein product: CAWSVLLGNQPQHF.

This chain joins TRBV28 and TRBJ2-7; possibly TRBD2 for D (6 bases). The V end lost 6 bases, the J end lost 0 bases, and 15 bases lay between the germline ends. Per germline, CDR1 MDHEN and CDR2 SYDVKM. This CDR3 has 15 amino acids. CDR3 DNA: TGTGCCAGCAGATCCTCAGGAGGGGCCTCCTACGAGCAGTACTTC. This sequence encodes CASRSSGGASYEQYF. Based on the CDR3 plus reference TRBV28 and TRBJ2-7, the full variable domain is DVKVTQSSRYLVKRTGEKVFLECVQDMDHENMFWYRQDPGLGLRLIYFSYDVKMKEKGDIPEGYSVSREKKERFSLILESASTNQTSMYLCASRSSGGASYEQYFGPGTRLTVT.

This rearrangement joins TRBV19 to TRBJ1-1, with 8 bases fitting TRBD1. V shed 6 bases and J 4 bases; nucleotides not matched to a gene: 13. Germline V CDR1 and CDR2: LNHDA, SQIVND (reference sequence). The CDR3 runs 16 residues. The CDR3 sequence: CASRGYRGGLSTEAFF. The CDR3 DNA reads as TGTGCCAGTAGGGGCTACAGGGGGGGCCTTTCCACTGAAGCTTTCTTT.

This sequence joins TRBV5-1 and TRBJ2-7; TRBD1 matches at 8 bases. CDR1 and CDR2 from the germline V gene are SGHRS and YFSETQ. This CDR3 is built from 13 residues. V was pared by 0 bases and J by 6 bases, with 2 bases of the junction left unmatched. The CDR3 spells CASSLGQGIEQYF. The CDR3 nucleotides are TGCGCCAGCAGCTTGGGACAGGGGATCGAGCAGTACTTC.

The CDR3 reads CASRTTGGYEQYF. The CDR3 nucleotides read TGTGCCAGCAGAACGACAGGGGGGTACGAGCAGTACTTC. The V gene is TRBV27, the J gene TRBJ2-7, with TRBD1 matching over 9 bases. CDR1 and CDR2 (germline): MNHEY, SMNVEV (reference sequence). This CDR3 has 13 residues. The V gene end was trimmed by 6 bases and the J gene end by 4 bases; junction bases not matched to a gene: 4.

In regard to this clone: Other DNA sequences in the same sample also yield this CDR3. This sequence joins TRBV4-1 and TRBJ1-4, with D maybe TRBD1 (5 bases). V dropped 0 bases and J dropped 5 bases, with 16 bases sitting between them. Germline CDR1 and CDR2: MGHRA and YSYEKL. The CDR3 runs 17 residues. The CDR3 sequence is CASSQDGEGRRNEKLFF. CDR3 sequence (DNA): TGCGCCAGCAGCCAAGACGGGGAGGGGAGACGGAATGAAAAACTGTTTTTT.

The rearrangement joins TRBV5-4 to TRBJ1-4, with 7 bases that match TRBD1. The V gene's germline CDR1 is SGHNT and CDR2 YYREEE (reference sequence). This CDR3 spans 15 amino acids. With V trimmed by 4 bases and J by 2 bases, 5 bases remained unmatched. The CDR3 DNA sequence: TGTGCCAGCAGCATCGCGGGACAGACTAATGAAAAACTGTTTTTT. Translation: CASSIAGQTNEKLFF.

The chain carries TRBV5-1 and TRBJ1-1; a weak D match, TRBD1 (6 bases). CDR3 size: 14 residues. The V end was cut by 5 bases, the J end by 5 bases, with 16 bases between. Germline V gives CDR1 SGHRS, CDR2 YFSETQ. DNA for the CDR3: TGCGCCAGCAGTCGGGGGGGGCTTGGGACTGAAGCTTTCTTT. Amino acids: CASSRGGLGTEAFF.

The rearrangement links TRBV27 to TRBJ2-3; TRBD1 matches at 9 bases. The trim removed 7 bases at V and 0 bases at J, leaving 8 bases unmatched. The V gene's germline CDR1 is MNHEY and CDR2 SMNVEV (reference sequence). This CDR3 region has 16 residues. The CDR3 here is CASTKNRGPSTDTQYF. The CDR3 coding sequence is TGTGCCAGCACCAAGAACAGGGGGCCGAGCACAGATACGCAGTATTTT.

The rearrangement joins TRBV6-1 to TRBJ2-1, with 14 bases that match TRBD2. The CDR3 runs 15 residues. Germline V CDR1 and CDR2: MNHNS, SASEGT. V gave up 6 bases and J gave up 7 bases; unmatched junction bases: 5. CDR3 nucleotide sequence: TGTGCCAGCAGGTCCGGGACTAGCGGGGGAAATGAGCAGTTCTTC. Translated, it gives CASRSGTSGGNEQFF.

The chain recombines TRBV9 with TRBJ2-5; no clear D gene. The CDR3 is 16 amino acids. V dropped 0 bases and J dropped 1 base, with 13 bases sitting between them. Looked up from germline, CDR1 is SGDLS and CDR2 is YYNGEE. CDR3 sequence (DNA): TGTGCCAGCAGCGTAGGGCAGCCAGGCATCCAAGAGACCCAGTACTTC. Its protein is CASSVGQPGIQETQYF.

The CDR3 DNA sequence: TGTGCCAGCAGTGGCGGGGTTAGCTCCTACAATGAGCAGTTCTTC. Translated: CASSGGVSSYNEQFF. V is TRBV2 and J is TRBJ2-1; tentative D call: TRBD2 (6 bases). This CDR3 spans 15 amino acids. Trimming pared 4 bases from V and 0 bases from J, leaving 10 bases between. Germline CDR1 SNHLY, CDR2 FYNNEI.

The chain links TRBV5-1 to TRBJ1-2; 11 bases match TRBD1. J was trimmed by 2 bases and V by 4 bases; bases with no gene match: 13. The CDR3 consists of 18 residues. Germline V gene lookup returns CDR1 SGHRS and CDR2 YFSETQ. The CDR3 reads CASSAELPGQGENYGYTF. CDR3 DNA sequence: TGCGCCAGCAGCGCGGAGCTACCGGGACAGGGGGAGAACTATGGCTACACCTTC.

The chain uses TRBV10-1 and TRBJ2-2; D not certain. Looked up from germline, CDR1 is WNHNN and CDR2 is SYGVQD (reference sequence). Between the trimmed V and J ends, which lost 2 bases and 4 bases, there was a span of 8 bases. The CDR3 runs to 14 residues. CDR3 protein: CASSEQPGTGELFF. CDR3 DNA sequence: TGCGCCAGCAGTGAGCAACCGGGCACCGGGGAGCTGTTTTTT.

The chain links TRBV7-6 to TRBJ1-2; 9 bases match TRBD1. The CDR3 sequence is 15 residues long. Trimming took 1 base from V and 4 from J; bases not matched to a gene: 4. Per germline, CDR1 SGHVS and CDR2 FNYEAQ. The CDR3 is CASSLGQGGVYGYTF. The CDR3, as DNA: TGTGCCAGCAGCTTAGGACAGGGGGGAGTCTATGGCTACACCTTC.

The rearrangement uses TRBV28 and TRBJ2-1, with 12 bases that match TRBD2. The CDR3 length is 15 residues. Germline lookup yields CDR1 MDHEN and CDR2 SYDVKM. J was trimmed by 10 bases and V by 6 bases; bases with no gene match: 10. The CDR3 DNA is TGTGCCAGCAGCTCCCTAGCGGGAGGGCCTAGGGAGCAGTTCTTC. Its translation: CASSSLAGGPREQFF.

This chain connects TRBV14 to TRBJ1-1; tentatively, D is TRBD1 (5 bases). V lost 1 base and J lost 1, with 10 bases in between. Germline lookup yields CDR1 SGHDN and CDR2 FVKESK. The CDR3 totals 15 residues. CDR3 in amino acids: CASSQVGGSNTEAFF. The CDR3 DNA reads TGTGCCAGCAGCCAAGTGGGGGGATCGAACACTGAAGCTTTCTTT.

This chain links TRBV18 with TRBJ1-2; maybe TRBD1 (6 bases). The CDR3 extends over 15 amino acids. Per germline, CDR1 KGHSH and CDR2 LQKENI. V shed 1 base and J shed 3 bases, with 12 bases lying between them. CDR3 amino acids: CASSPRRDTDYGYTF. The CDR3 region has the DNA TGTGCCAGCTCACCACGTAGGGACACCGACTATGGCTACACCTTC.